Described below is a single T cell receptor beta chain sequence and its context. Its matching antigen is unknown. This sample stems from a study of cytomegalovirus exposure and HLA in healthy donors. General study findings and limits: Cytomegalovirus status was reportedly diagnosed by the classifier with high specificity and sensitivity. Later analysis identified around 15,000 TCR beta sequences associated with HLA alleles, using a false discovery rate threshold of 0.05. In vitro testing confirmed a few CMV-associated chains as specific for CMV antigens.

PCR used 60 Vbeta primers and 13 Jbeta primers. Here immunoSEQ multiplex PCR was the method, and the copy in TCRdb shows in-frame clones only, minus some. Of 220,000 or so clones listed, more than 65% are singletons. The CDR3 contains 17 residues. Losses at the gene ends were 5 bases for V and 2 bases for J; bases not matched to a gene: 14. The germline V gene encodes CDR1 MNHEY and CDR2 SMNVEV (reference sequence). These donors counted as nominally healthy when sampled, but unrecorded immune exposures were likely. The sequencing input was PBMCs. The chain links TRBV27 to TRBJ2-7, with 8 bases fitting TRBD1. This TCR was recovered from a woman aged 30 to 39 in good health and CMV-seronegative. CDR3: CASSPPSSDRDAYEQYF. CDR3 nucleotides: TGTGCCAGCAGTCCCCCCTCGTCGGACAGGGACGCCTACGAGCAGTACTTC.